The present TCR beta chain was sequenced within a study of blood T cell repertoires in COVID-19. Study details: Sites across the United States, Italy and Spain contributed samples from acute and convalescent COVID-19. Nucleic acid was either cDNA or gDNA, and it came from T cells, B-cell-depleted T cells, or PBMCs.

Germline assignment: CDR1 SGHKS and CDR2 YYEKEE (reference sequence). Trimming removed 4 bases from V and 6 bases from J, with 14 bases in between. CDR3 length: 14 residues. In the original processing: Reference gene primer amplification gave estimated nucleated cell counts. Sequenced by immunoSEQ multiplex PCR; TCRdb stores in-frame clones only, minus some. For V, J and clone size, that table is used; D and trimming come from the DNA. Of about 170,000 clones detected, about 90% appear once; the ten largest clones hold approximately 11%. Patients from Seattle were sampled longitudinally, starting during active infection.

The J gene is TRBJ1-5, the V gene TRBV5-5; TRBD1 is a possible D gene (6 bases). The receptor comes from a woman aged 55-70 years with COVID-19, enrolled during active disease. Material for sequencing was peripheral blood. As DNA, the CDR3 is TGTGCCAGCAGCCCTACAGGGATAAGTCAGCCCCAGCATTTT. Amino acid sequence: CASSPTGISQPQHF.